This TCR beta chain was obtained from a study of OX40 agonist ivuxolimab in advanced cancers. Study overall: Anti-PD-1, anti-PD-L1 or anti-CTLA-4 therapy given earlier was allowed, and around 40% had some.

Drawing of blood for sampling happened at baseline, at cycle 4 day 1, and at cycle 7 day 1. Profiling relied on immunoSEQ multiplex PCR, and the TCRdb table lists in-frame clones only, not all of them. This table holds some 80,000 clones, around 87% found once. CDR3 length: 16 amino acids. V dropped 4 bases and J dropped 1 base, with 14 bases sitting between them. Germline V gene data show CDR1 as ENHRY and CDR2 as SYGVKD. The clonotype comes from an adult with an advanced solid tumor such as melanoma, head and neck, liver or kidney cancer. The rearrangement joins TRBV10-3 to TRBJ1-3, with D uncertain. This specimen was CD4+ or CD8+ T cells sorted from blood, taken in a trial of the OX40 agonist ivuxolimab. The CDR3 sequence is CAISGGRGPSGNTIYF. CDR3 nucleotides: TGTGCCATCAGTGGAGGGAGAGGACCATCTGGAAACACCATATATTTT.